Listed below are T cell receptor beta chains from one sample, sequenced in a study of T and B cells in COVID-19 patients. TCRdb called the multiplex PCR reads again in MiXCR, with one record for every CDR3 protein. The repertoire holds 14,000 to 15,000 distinct CDR3 sequences, about 31% seen once, with over 1% in the top ten. The sample consisted of blood. These receptors all stem from a human donor who had recovered from COVID-19. Both conserved end residues are part of each CDR3. The D gene is left open where the match is weak. Some rows mark clone size as missing; the rest say once, few, many or name a class of expanded clone.

cdr3_length clone_size d_call j_call v_call cdr3_aa cdr3_nt
16 few - TRBJ1-4 TRBV6-1 CASSEFREVINEKLFF TGTGCCAGCAGTGAATTCAGGGAAGTCATTAATGAAAAACTGTTTTTT
16 - - TRBJ2-7 TRBV6-2/TRBV6-3 CASSPPGVLEGYEQYF TGTGCCAGCAGCCCCCCGGGCGTCCTTGAAGGCTACGAGCAGTACTTC
13 medium-sized - TRBJ1-2 TRBV19 CASRETYYYGYTF TGTGCCAGTCGGGAGACTTACTACTATGGCTACACCTTC
15 medium-sized TRBD1 TRBJ2-1 TRBV5-5 CASSLAGQGNNEQFF TGTGCCAGCAGCTTGGCAGGACAGGGGAACAATGAGCAGTTCTTC
15 many - TRBJ1-5 TRBV19 CASTWGRYSNQPQHF TGTGCCAGTACCTGGGGACGGTATAGCAATCAGCCCCAGCATTTT
13 medium-sized TRBD2 TRBJ2-1 TRBV6-6 CASNKRETYEQFF TGTGCCAGCAACAAGCGGGAGACGTATGAGCAGTTCTTC
15 many - TRBJ1-6 TRBV19 CASSMSGIRGSPLHF TGTGCCAGTAGTATGTCCGGGATCCGGGGTTCACCCCTCCACTTT
17 medium-sized TRBD2 TRBJ2-1 TRBV12-3/TRBV12-4 CASSPPKTSGSWNEQFF TGTGCCAGCAGCCCACCTAAGACTAGCGGGAGTTGGAATGAGCAGTTCTTC
16 medium-sized - TRBJ2-2 TRBV19 CASRTSPAGYTGELFF TGTGCCAGTAGGACCTCTCCGGCGGGGTACACCGGGGAGCTGTTTTTT
17 many - TRBJ1-1 TRBV11-3 CASSRQEAVGPWAEAFF TGTGCCAGCAGCCGCCAGGAGGCAGTCGGCCCGTGGGCTGAAGCTTTCTTT
17 few - TRBJ1-2 TRBV27 CASSLSIDRIAFYGYTF TGTGCCAGCAGTTTATCGATCGACAGGATAGCGTTCTATGGCTACACCTTC
16 - TRBD2 TRBJ2-2 TRBV7-9 CASSLPGLAGTGELFF TGTGCCAGCAGCTTACCCGGACTAGCGGGAACCGGGGAGCTGTTTTTT
15 few - TRBJ1-2 TRBV27 CASSLSRRGMYGYTF TGTGCCAGCAGTTTATCCAGACGGGGGATGTATGGCTACACCTTC
15 few TRBD1 TRBJ1-6 TRBV5-4 CASSLGQGPSSPLHF TGTGCCAGCAGCTTGGGACAGGGGCCTTCTTCACCCCTCCACTTT
15 - TRBD2 TRBJ2-3 TRBV12-5 CASAHTSGRTDTQYF TGTGCTAGTGCCCACACTAGCGGGCGTACAGATACGCAGTATTTT
12 - - TRBJ2-7 TRBV7-9 CASSPGAYEQYF TGTGCCAGCAGCCCCGGGGCTTACGAGCAGTACTTC
12 medium-sized - TRBJ2-7 TRBV27 CASSLSRAVLYF TGTGCCAGCAGTTTATCGCGGGCGGTTCTGTACTTC
14 few - TRBJ2-4 TRBV27 CASSLRQGGNIQYF TGTGCCAGCAGTTTAAGGCAGGGGGGTAACATTCAGTACTTC
14 - - TRBJ2-3 TRBV15 CATSISSGSPTQYF TGTGCCACCAGCATATCATCCGGGTCCCCTACGCAGTATTTT
17 - TRBD2 TRBJ2-2 TRBV4-3 CASSQVVTSGRAGELFF TGCGCCAGCAGCCAAGTCGTAACTAGCGGGAGGGCCGGGGAGCTGTTTTTT
12 - - TRBJ2-7 TRBV5-1 CASSLENYEQYF TGCGCCAGCAGCTTAGAAAACTACGAGCAGTACTTC
18 medium-sized TRBD1 TRBJ2-1 TRBV6-6 CASSYAIPDRDGSDEQFF TGTGCCAGCAGTTACGCGATACCGGACAGGGACGGTAGCGATGAGCAGTTCTTC
16 - - TRBJ1-5 TRBV6-1 CASSEASGLSNQPQHF TGTGCCAGCAGTGAAGCAAGCGGGCTGAGCAATCAGCCCCAGCATTTT